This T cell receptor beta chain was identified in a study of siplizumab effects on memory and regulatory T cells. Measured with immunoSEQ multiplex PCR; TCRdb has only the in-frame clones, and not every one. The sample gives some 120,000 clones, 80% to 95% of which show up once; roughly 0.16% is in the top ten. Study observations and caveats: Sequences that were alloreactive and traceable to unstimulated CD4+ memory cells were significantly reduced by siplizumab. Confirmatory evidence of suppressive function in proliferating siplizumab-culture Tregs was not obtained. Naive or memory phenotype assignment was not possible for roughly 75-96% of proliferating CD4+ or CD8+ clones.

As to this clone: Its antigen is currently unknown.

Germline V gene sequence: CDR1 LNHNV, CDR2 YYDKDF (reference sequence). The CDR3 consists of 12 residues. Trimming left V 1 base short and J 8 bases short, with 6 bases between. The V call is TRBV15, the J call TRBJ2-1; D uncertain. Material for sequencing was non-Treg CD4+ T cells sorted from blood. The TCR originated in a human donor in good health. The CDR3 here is CATSRVRDEQFF. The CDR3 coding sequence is TGTGCCACCAGCAGAGTGCGCGATGAGCAGTTCTTC.